This T cell receptor (beta chain) came from a study of blood T cell repertoires in COVID-19. Overall study: T cells, B-cell-depleted T cells, or PBMCs supplied cDNA or gDNA.

Sequencing used immunoSEQ multiplex PCR; TCRdb keeps in-frame clones, though not all of them. The table records some 300,000 clones, 70% to 90% of them present only once. The CDR3 is made up of 15 amino acids. This TCR came from a woman between 50 and 59 years old with COVID-19, enrolled during active disease. The sequencing input was peripheral blood. This chain links TRBV12-1 with TRBJ2-1; the table's D call TRBD2 went unverified against the DNA. TRBV12-1 is listed as a pseudogene. CDR3 sequence (DNA): TGTGCCAGCAGCGCGGGAGAGTACTGGGACAATGAGCAGTTCTTC. It yields the protein CASSAGEYWDNEQFF.